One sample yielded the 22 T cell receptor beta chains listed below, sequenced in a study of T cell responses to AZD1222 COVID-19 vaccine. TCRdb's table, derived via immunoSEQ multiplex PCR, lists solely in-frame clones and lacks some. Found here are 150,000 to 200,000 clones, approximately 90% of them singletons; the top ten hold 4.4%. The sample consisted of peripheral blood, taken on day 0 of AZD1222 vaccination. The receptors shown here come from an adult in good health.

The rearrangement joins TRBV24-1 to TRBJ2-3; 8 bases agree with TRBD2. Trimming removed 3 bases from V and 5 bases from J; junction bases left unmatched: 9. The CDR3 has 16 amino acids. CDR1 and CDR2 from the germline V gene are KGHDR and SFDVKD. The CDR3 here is CATSDPGTGGRDTQYF. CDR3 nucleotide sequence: TGTGCCACCAGTGATCCGGGAACGGGAGGGCGAGATACGCAGTATTTT.

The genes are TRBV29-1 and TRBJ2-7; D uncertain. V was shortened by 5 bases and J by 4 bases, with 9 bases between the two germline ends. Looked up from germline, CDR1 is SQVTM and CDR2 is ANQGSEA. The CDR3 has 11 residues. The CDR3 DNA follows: TGCAGCGTTCAGTCGTCGTACGAGCAGTACTTC. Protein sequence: CSVQSSYEQYF.

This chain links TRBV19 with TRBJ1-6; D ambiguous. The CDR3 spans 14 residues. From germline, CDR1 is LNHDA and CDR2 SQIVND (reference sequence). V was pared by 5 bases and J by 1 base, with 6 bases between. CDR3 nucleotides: TGTGCCAGTAGTTCGGGATCCTATAATTCACCCCTCCACTTT. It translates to CASSSGSYNSPLHF.

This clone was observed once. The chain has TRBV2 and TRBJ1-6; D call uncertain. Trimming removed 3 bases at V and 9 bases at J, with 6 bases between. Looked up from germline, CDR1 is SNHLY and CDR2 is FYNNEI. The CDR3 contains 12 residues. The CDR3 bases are TGTGCCAGCAGTGAGGGGAGTTCACCCCTCCACTTT. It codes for CASSEGSSPLHF.

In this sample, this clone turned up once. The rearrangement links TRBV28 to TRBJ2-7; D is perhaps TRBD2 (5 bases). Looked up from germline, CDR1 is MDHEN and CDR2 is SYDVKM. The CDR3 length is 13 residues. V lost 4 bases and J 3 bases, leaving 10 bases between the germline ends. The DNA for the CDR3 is TGTGCCAGCAGTTGGTCGGGAAACTACGAGCAGTACTTC. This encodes CASSWSGNYEQYF. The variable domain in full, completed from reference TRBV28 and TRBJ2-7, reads DVKVTQSSRYLVKRTGEKVFLECVQDMDHENMFWYRQDPGLGLRLIYFSYDVKMKEKGDIPEGYSVSREKKERFSLILESASTNQTSMYLCASSWSGNYEQYFGPGTRLTVT.

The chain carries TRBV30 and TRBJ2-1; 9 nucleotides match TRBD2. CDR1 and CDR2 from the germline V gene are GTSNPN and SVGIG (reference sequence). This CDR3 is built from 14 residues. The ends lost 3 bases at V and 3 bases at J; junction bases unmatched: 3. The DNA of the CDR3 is TGTGCCTGGAGGAAGCGGGAGGTCTACAATGAGCAGTTCTTC. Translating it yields CAWRKREVYNEQFF.

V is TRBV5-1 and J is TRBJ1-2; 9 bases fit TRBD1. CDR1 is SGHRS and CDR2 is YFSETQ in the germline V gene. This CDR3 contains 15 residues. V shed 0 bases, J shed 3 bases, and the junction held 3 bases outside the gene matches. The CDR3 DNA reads TGCGCCAGCAGCTTGGTGGGACAGGGTGACTATGGCTACACCTTC. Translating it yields CASSLVGQGDYGYTF. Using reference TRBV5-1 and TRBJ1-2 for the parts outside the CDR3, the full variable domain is KAGVTQTPRYLIKTRGQQVTLSCSPISGHRSVSWYQQTPGQGLQFLFEYFSETQRNKGNFPGRFSGRQFSNSRSEMNVSTLELGDSALYLCASSLVGQGDYGYTFGSGTRLTVV.

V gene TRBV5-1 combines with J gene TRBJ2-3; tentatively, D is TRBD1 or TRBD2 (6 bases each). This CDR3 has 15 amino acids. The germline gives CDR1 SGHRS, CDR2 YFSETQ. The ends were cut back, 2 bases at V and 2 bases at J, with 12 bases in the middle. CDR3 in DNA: TGCGCCAGCAGCTTAGGGGGGCGAGACACAGATACGCAGTATTTT. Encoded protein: CASSLGGRDTDTQYF.

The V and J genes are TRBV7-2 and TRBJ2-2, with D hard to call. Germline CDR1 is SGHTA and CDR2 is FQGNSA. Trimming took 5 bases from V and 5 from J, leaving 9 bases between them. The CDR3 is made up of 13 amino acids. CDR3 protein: CASSPTVTGELFF. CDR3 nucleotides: TGTGCCAGCAGCCCAACAGTGACCGGGGAGCTGTTTTTT.

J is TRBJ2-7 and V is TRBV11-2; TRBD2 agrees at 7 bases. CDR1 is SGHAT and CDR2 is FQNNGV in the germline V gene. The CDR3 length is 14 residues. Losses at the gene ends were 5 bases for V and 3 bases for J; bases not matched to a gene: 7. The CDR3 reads CASSQGAGLYEQYF. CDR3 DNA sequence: TGTGCCAGCAGCCAAGGAGCGGGGCTCTACGAGCAGTACTTC.

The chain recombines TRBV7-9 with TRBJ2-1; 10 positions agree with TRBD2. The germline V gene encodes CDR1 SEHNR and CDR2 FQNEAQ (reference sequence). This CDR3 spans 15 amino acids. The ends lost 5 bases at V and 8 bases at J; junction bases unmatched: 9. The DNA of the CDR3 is TGTGCCAGCAGCCACTCTAGCGGGAGACGGCATGAGCAGTTCTTC. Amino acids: CASSHSSGRRHEQFF.

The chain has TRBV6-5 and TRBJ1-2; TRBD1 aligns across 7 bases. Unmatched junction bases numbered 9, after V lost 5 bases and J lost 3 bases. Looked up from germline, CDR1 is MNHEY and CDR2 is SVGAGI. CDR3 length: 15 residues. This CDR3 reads CASSIDSGQYYGYTF. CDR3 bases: TGTGCCAGCAGTATAGACTCGGGACAGTACTATGGCTACACCTTC.

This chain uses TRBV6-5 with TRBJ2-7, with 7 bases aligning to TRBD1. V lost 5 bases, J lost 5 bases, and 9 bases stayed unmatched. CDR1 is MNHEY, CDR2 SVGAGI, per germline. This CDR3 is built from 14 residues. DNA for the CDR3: TGTGCCAGCAGTCTCAACAGGGGTGGGGACGAGCAGTACTTC. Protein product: CASSLNRGGDEQYF.

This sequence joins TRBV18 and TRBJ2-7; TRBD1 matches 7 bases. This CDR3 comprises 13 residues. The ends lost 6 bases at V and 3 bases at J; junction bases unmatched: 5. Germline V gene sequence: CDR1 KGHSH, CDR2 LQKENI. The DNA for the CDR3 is TGTGCCAGCTCGACGACAGGGCGCTACGAGCAGTACTTC. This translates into CASSTTGRYEQYF.

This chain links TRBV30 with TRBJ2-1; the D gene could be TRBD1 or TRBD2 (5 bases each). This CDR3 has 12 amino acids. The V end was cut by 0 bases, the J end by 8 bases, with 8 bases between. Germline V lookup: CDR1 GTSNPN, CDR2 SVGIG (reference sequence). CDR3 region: CAWSVGGHEQFF. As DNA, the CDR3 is TGTGCCTGGAGTGTTGGGGGTCATGAGCAGTTCTTC.

CDR3 loop: CASSQTGGLYEQYF. The CDR3 DNA is TGTGCCAGCAGTCAGACAGGGGGCCTGTACGAGCAGTACTTC. This sequence joins TRBV27 and TRBJ2-7, with TRBD1 matching 10 bases. V trimming: 5 bases; J trimming: 4 bases; junction bases outside the gene matches: 5. This CDR3 contains 14 residues. The V gene's germline CDR1 is MNHEY and CDR2 SMNVEV (reference sequence).

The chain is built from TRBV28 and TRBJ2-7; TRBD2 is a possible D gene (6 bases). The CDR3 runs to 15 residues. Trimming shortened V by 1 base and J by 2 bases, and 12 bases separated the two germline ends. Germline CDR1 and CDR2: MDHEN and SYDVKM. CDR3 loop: CASSLSGRRTYEQYF. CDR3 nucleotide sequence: TGTGCCAGCAGTTTATCCGGGAGAAGAACCTACGAGCAGTACTTC.

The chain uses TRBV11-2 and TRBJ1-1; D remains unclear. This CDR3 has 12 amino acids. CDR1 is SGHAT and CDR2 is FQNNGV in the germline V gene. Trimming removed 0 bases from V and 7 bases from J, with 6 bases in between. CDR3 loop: CASSLDADEAFF. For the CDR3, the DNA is TGTGCCAGCAGCTTAGATGCGGATGAAGCTTTCTTT.

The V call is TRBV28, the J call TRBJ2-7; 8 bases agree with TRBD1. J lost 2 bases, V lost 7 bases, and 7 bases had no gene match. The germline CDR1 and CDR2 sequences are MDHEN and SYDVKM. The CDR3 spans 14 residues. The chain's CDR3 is CASTRTGKTYEQYF. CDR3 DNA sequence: TGTGCCAGCACCCGGACAGGGAAAACCTACGAGCAGTACTTC. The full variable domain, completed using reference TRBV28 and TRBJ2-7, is DVKVTQSSRYLVKRTGEKVFLECVQDMDHENMFWYRQDPGLGLRLIYFSYDVKMKEKGDIPEGYSVSREKKERFSLILESASTNQTSMYLCASTRTGKTYEQYFGPGTRLTVT.

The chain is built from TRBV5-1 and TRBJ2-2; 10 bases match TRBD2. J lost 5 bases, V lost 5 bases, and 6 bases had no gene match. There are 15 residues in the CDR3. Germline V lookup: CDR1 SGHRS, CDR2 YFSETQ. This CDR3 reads CASRVLAGQTGELFF. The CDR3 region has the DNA TGCGCCAGCAGGGTACTAGCGGGACAGACCGGGGAGCTGTTTTTT.

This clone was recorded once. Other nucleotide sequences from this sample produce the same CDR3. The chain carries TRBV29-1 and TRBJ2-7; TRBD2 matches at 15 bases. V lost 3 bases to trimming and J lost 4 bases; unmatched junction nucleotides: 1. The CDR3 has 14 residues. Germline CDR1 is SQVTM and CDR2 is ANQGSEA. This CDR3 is CSVEGLAGGYEQYF. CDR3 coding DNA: TGCAGCGTTGAGGGACTAGCGGGAGGATACGAGCAGTACTTC.

CDR3 region: CASSSQGAVGEKLFF. The CDR3 coding sequence is TGCGCCAGCAGCTCGCAGGGGGCTGTAGGAGAAAAACTGTTTTTT. The J gene is TRBJ1-4, the V gene TRBV5-1; 8 bases map to TRBD1. V was pared by 3 bases and J by 8 bases, with 9 bases of the junction left unmatched. From germline, CDR1 is SGHRS and CDR2 YFSETQ. This CDR3 is 15 amino acids long.